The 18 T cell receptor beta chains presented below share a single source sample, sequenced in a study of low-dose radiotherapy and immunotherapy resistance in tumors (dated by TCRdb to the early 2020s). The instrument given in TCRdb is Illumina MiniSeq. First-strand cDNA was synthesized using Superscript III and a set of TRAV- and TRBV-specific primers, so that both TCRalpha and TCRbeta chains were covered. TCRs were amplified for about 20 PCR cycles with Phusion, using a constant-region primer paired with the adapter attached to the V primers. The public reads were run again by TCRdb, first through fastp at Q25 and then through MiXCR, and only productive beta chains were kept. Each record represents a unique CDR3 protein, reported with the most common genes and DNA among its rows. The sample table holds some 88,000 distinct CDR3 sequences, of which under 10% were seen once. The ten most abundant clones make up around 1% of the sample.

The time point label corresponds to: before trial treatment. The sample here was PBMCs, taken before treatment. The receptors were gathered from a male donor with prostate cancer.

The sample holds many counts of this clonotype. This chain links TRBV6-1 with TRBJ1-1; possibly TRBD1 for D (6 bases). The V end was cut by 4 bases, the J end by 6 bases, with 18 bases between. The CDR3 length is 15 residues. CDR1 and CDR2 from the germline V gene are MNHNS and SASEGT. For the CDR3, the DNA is TGTGCCAGCAGTGTCCACAGTTTGGGGGGCCCTGAAGCTTTCTTT. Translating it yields CASSVHSLGGPEAFF.

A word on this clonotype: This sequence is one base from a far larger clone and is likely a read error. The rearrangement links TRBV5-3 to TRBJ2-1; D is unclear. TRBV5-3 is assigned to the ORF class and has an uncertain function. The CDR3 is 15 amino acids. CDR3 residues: CVSSLDWASYNEQFF. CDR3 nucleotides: TGTGTCAGCAGCCTTGATTGGGCCTCCTACAATGAGCAGTTCTTC.

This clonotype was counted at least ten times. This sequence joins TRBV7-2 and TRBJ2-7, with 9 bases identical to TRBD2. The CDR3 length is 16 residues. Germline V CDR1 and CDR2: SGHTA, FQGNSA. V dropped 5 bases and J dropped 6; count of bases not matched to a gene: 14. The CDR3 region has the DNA TGTGCCAGCAGCCCCAGCTGGGGACTAGCCCCTGGCGAGCAGTACTTC. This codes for CASSPSWGLAPGEQYF.

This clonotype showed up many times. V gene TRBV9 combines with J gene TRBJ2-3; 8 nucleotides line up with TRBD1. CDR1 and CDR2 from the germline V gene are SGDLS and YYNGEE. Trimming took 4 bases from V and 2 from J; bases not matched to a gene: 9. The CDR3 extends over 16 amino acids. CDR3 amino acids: CASSPGQGAATDTQYF. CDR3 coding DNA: TGTGCCAGCAGCCCCGGACAGGGTGCCGCCACAGATACGCAGTATTTT.

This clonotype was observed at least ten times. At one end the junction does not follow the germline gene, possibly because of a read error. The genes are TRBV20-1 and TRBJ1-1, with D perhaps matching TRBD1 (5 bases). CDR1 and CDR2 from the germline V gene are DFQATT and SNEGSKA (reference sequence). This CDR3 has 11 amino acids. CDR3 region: CRAPGYTEAFF. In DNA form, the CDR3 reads TGCCGTGCCCCAGGGTACACTGAAGCTTTCTTT.

CDR3 residues: CASSPTGSAEQFF. In nucleotides, the CDR3 is TGTGCCAGCAGTCCGACAGGGAGCGCTGAGCAGTTCTTC. The rearrangement links TRBV7-3 to TRBJ2-1, with TRBD1 matching 7 bases. The CDR3 spans 13 residues. After removal of 6 bases from V and 9 bases from J, the junction contained 8 bases not matched to a gene. The germline CDR1 and CDR2 sequences are SGHTA and FQGTGA.

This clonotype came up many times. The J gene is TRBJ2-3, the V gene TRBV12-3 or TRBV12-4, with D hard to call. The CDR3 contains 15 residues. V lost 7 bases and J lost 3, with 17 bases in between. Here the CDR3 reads CASISGRLRTDTQYF. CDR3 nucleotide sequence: TGTGCCAGCATTTCAGGCAGGCTGAGGACAGATACGCAGTATTTT.

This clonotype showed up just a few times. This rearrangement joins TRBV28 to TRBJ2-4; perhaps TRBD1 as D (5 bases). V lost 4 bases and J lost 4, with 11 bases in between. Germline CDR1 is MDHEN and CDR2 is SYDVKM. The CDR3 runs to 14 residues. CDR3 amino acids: CASSSPDRKNIQYF. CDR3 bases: TGTGCCAGCAGTTCCCCCGACAGAAAAAACATTCAGTACTTC. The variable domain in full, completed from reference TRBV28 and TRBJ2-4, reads DVKVTQSSRYLVKRTGEKVFLECVQDMDHENMFWYRQDPGLGLRLIYFSYDVKMKEKGDIPEGYSVSREKKERFSLILESASTNQTSMYLCASSSPDRKNIQYFGAGTRLSVL.

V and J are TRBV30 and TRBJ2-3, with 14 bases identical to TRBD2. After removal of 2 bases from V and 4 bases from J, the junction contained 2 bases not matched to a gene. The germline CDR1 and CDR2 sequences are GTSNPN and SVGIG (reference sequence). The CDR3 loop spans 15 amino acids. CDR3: CAWSSGLAGADTQYF. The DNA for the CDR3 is TGTGCCTGGAGTTCGGGACTAGCGGGAGCAGATACGCAGTATTTT.

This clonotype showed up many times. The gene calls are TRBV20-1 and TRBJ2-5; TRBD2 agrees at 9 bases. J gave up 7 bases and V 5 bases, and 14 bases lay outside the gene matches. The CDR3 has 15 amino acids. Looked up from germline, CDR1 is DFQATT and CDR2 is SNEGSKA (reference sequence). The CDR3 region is CSAGGQGTSYGTQYF. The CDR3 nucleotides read TGCAGTGCTGGGGGCCAAGGGACTAGCTACGGGACCCAGTACTTC.

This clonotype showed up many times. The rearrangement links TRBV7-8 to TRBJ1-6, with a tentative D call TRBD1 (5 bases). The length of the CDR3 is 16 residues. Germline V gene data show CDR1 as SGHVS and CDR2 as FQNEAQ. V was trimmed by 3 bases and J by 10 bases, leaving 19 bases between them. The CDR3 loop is CASSLGNGRGGSPLHF. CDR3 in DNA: TGTGCCAGCAGCTTGGGAAACGGACGGGGCGGATCACCCCTCCACTTT. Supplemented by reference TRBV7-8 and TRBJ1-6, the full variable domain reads GAGVSQSPRYKVAKRGQDVALRCDPISGHVSLFWYQQALGQGPEFLTYFQNEAQLDKSGLPSDRFFAERPEGSVSTLKIQRTQQEDSAVYLCASSLGNGRGGSPLHFGNGTRLTVT.

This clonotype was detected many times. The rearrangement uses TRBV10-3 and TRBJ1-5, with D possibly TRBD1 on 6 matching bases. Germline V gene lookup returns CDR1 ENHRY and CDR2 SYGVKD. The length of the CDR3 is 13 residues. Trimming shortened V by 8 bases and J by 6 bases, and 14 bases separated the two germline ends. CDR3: CAIGSGQSQPQHF. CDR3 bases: TGTGCCATCGGTTCCGGACAGAGTCAGCCCCAGCATTTT.

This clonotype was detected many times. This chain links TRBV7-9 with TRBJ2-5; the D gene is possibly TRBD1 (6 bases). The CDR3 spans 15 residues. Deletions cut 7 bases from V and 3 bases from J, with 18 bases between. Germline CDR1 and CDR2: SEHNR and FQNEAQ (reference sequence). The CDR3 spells CASTVAGTTKETQYF. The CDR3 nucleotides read TGTGCCAGCACCGTAGCCGGGACAACAAAAGAGACCCAGTACTTC.

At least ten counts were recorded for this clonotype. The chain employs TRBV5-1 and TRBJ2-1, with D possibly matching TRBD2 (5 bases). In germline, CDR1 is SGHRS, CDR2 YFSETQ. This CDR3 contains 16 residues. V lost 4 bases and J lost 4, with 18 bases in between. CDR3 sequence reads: CASSAEENRGYNEQFF. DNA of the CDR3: TGCGCCAGCAGCGCCGAAGAAAATCGGGGTTACAATGAGCAGTTCTTC.

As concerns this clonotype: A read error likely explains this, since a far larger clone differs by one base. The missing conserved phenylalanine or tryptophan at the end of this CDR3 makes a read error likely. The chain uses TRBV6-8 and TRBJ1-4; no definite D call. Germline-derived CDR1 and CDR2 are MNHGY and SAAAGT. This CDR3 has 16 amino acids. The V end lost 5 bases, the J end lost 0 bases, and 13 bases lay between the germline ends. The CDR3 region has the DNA TGTGCCAGCAGTGCCAAGGCCCGTGCAACTAATGAAAAACTGTTTTTA. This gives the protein CASSAKARATNEKLFL.

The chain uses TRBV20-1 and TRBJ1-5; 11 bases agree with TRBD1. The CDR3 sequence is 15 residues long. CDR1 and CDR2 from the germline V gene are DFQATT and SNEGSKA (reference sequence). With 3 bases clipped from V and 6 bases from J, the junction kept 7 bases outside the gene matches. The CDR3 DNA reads TGCAGTGCTAGGGGGGACAGGGGGGCTGGTCAGCCCCAGCATTTT. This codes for CSARGDRGAGQPQHF.

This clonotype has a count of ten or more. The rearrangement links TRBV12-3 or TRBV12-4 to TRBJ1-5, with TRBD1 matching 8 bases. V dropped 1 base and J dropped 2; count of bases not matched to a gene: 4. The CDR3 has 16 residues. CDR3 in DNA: TGTGCCAGCAGTTTAGAGACAGGGGAGCGCAATCAGCCCCAGCATTTT. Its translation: CASSLETGERNQPQHF.

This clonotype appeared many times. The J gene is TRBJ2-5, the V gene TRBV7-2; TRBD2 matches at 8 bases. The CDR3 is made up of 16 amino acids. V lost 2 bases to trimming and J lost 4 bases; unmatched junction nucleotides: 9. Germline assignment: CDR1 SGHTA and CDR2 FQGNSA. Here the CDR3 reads CASSLNAAGVGETQYF. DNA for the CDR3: TGTGCCAGCAGCTTAAATGCAGCGGGAGTAGGAGAGACCCAGTACTTC. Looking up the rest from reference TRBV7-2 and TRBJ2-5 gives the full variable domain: GAGVSQSPSNKVTEKGKDVELRCDPISGHTALYWYRQSLGQGLEFLIYFQGNSAPDKSGLPSDRFSAERTGGSVSTLTIQRTQQEDSAVYLCASSLNAAGVGETQYFGPGTRLLVL.